This T cell receptor beta chain was sequenced in a study of shared clonotypes between healthy human individuals. The CDR3 runs 15 residues. V lost 4 bases to trimming and J lost 7 bases; unmatched junction nucleotides: 9. Germline CDR1 is SGHVS and CDR2 is FNYEAQ. Data came from immunoSEQ multiplex PCR; TCRdb stores just in-frame clones and leaves some out. Of 2 million to 2.5 million clones in the sample, more than 85% were seen once. Of note for this clone: Antigen: not known.

Donors comprised only Caucasian adults living in Nashville, Tennessee. From CD4+ cells came CD45RA+ naive and CD45RA-negative memory subsets. General observations from the study: Rarefaction exposed incomplete sorted-subset sequencing despite large depth.

The J gene is TRBJ1-1, the V gene TRBV7-6; 10 bases match TRBD1. What was sequenced was naive CD4+ T cells from PBMCs. Subset of the sample: CD45RA+ positively selected. The receptor was derived from a man younger than 30 in good health. Some clones in this sample may be carry-over from other donors' samples. CDR3 nucleotides: TGTGCCAGCAGCTATCGACAGGGGGCGAAAGATGAAGCTTTCTTT. It translates to CASSYRQGAKDEAFF.